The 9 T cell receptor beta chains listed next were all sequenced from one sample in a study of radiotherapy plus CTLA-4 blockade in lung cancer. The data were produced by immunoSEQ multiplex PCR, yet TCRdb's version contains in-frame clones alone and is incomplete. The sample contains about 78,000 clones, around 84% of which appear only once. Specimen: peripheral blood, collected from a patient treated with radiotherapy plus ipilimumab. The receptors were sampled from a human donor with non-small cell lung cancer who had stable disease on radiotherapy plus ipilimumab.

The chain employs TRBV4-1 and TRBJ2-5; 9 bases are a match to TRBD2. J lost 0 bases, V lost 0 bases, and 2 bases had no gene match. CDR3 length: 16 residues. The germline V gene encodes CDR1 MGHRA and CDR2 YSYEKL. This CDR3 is CASSQDPSGNQETQYF. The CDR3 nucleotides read TGCGCCAGCAGCCAAGATCCTAGCGGGAACCAAGAGACCCAGTACTTC.

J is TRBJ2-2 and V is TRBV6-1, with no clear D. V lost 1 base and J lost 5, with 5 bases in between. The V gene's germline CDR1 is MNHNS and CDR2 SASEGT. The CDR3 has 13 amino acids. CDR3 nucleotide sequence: TGTGCCAGCAGTGAAGTGGGAACCGGGGAGCTGTTTTTT. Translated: CASSEVGTGELFF.

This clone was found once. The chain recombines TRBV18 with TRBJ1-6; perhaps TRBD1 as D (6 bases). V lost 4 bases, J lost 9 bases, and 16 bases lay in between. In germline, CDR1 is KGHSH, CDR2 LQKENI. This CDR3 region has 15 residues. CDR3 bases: TGTGCCAGCTCACTGGAGATACAGGGAGCTTCACCCCTCCACTTT. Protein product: CASSLEIQGASPLHF. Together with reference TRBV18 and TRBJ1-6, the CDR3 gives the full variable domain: NAGVMQNPRHLVRRRGQEARLRCSPMKGHSHVYWYRQLPEEGLKFMVYLQKENIIDESGMPKERFSAEFPKEGPSILRIQQVVRGDSAAYFCASSLEIQGASPLHFGNGTRLTVT.

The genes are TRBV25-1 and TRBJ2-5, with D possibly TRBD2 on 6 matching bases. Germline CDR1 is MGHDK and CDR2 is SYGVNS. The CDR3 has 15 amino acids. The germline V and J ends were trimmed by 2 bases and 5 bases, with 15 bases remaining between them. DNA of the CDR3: TGTGCCAGCAGTGAAAGGGGTGCGGGACGGGAGACCCAGTACTTC. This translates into CASSERGAGRETQYF.

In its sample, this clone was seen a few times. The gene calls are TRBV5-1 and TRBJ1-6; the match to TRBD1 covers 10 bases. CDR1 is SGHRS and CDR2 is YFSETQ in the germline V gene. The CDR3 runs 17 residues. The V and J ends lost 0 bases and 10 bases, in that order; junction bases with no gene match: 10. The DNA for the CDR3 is TGCGCCAGCAGCTTGGCCCTCCGCGGGACAGGGGTCTCACCCCTCCACTTT. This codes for CASSLALRGTGVSPLHF.

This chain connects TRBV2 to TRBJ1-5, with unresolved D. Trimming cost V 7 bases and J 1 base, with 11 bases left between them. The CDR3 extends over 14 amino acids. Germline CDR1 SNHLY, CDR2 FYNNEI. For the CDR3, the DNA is TGTGCCAGCACCCGGGTGAGGAGCAATCAGCCCCAGCATTTT. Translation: CASTRVRSNQPQHF.

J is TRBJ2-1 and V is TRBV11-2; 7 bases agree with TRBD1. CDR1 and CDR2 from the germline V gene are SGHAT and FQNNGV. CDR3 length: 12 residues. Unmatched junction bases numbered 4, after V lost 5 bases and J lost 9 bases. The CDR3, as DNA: TGTGCCAGCAGCAAAAACAGGGGTGAGCAGTTCTTC. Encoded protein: CASSKNRGEQFF.

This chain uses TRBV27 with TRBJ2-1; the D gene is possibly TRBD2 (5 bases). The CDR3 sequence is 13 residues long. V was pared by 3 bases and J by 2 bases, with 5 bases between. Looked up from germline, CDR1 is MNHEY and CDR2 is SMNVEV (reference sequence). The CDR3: CASSFSAYNEQFF. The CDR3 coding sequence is TGTGCCAGCAGTTTTAGCGCCTACAATGAGCAGTTCTTC.

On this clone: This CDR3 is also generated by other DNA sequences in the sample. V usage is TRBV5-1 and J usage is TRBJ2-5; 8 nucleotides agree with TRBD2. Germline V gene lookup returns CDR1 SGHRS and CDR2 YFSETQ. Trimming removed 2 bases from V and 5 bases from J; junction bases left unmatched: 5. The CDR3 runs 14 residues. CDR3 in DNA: TGCGCCAGCAGCTTTGGCGGGGGGCAGGAGACCCAGTACTTC. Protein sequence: CASSFGGGQETQYF.